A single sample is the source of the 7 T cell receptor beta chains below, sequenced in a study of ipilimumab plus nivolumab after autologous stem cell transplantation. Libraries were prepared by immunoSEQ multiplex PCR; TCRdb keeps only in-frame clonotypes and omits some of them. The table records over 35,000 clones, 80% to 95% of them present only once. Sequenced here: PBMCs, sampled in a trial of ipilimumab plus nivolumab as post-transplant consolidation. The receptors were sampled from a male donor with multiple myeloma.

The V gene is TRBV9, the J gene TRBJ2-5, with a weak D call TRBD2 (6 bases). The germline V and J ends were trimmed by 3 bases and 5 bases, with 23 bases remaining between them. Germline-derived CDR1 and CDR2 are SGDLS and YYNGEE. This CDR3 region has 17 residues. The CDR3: CASSARGGFFNLETQYF. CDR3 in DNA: TGTGCCAGCAGCGCGCGCGGAGGGTTCTTCAATTTGGAGACCCAGTACTTC.

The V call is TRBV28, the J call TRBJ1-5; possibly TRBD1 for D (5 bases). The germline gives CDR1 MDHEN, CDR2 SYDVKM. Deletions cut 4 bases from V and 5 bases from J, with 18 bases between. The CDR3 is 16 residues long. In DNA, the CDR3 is TGTGCCAGCAGTTCTCCTACTCCCAGGGCAGATCAGCCCCAGCATTTT. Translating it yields CASSSPTPRADQPQHF. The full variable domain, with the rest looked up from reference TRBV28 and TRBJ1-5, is DVKVTQSSRYLVKRTGEKVFLECVQDMDHENMFWYRQDPGLGLRLIYFSYDVKMKEKGDIPEGYSVSREKKERFSLILESASTNQTSMYLCASSSPTPRADQPQHFGDGTRLSIL.

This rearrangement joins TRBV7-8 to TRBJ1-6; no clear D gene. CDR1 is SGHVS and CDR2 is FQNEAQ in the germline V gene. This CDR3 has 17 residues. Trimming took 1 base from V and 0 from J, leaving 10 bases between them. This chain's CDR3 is CASSLVRAGSYNSPLHF. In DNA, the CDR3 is TGTGCCAGCAGCTTAGTTCGCGCAGGCTCCTATAATTCACCCCTCCACTTT.

The CDR3, as DNA: TGTGCCAGCTCACCACCAGGTTCCGGCACAGATACGCAGTATTTT. Protein: CASSPPGSGTDTQYF. The rearrangement links TRBV18 to TRBJ2-3; no clear D. Germline values: CDR1 KGHSH, CDR2 LQKENI. The germline V and J ends were trimmed by 0 bases and 1 base, with 8 bases remaining between them. This CDR3 region has 15 residues. Full variable domain (outside the CDR3, taken from reference TRBV18 and TRBJ2-3): NAGVMQNPRHLVRRRGQEARLRCSPMKGHSHVYWYRQLPEEGLKFMVYLQKENIIDESGMPKERFSAEFPKEGPSILRIQQVVRGDSAAYFCASSPPGSGTDTQYFGPGTRLTVL.

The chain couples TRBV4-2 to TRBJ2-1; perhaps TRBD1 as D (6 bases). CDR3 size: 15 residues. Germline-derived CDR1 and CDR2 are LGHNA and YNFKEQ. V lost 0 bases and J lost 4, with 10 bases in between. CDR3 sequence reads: CASSQEGTTYNEQFF. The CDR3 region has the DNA TGTGCCAGCAGCCAAGAAGGGACAACGTACAATGAGCAGTTCTTC.

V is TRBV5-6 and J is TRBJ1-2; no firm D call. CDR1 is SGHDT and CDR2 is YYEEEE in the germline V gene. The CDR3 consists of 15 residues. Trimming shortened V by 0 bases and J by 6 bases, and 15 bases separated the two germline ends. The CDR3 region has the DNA TGTGCCAGCAGCTTGGCCGCCATGACCAGAAATGGCTACACCTTC. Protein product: CASSLAAMTRNGYTF.

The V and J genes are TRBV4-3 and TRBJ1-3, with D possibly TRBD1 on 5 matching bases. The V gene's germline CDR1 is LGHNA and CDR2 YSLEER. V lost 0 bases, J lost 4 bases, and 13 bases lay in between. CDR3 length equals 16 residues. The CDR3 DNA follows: TGCGCCAGCAGCCAAGATCGGCCAGGGTACGGAAACACCATATATTTT. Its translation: CASSQDRPGYGNTIYF.